The clone carrying this T cell receptor beta chain was recorded at least ten times. The germline V gene has CDR1 DFQATT and CDR2 SNEGSKA (reference sequence). This CDR3 is 13 amino acids long. Trimming pared 7 bases from V and 2 bases from J, leaving 14 bases between. As the template, RNA transcripts were used to amplify TCR beta CDR3 regions. First-round RT-PCR used HTBI primers; second-round multiplex PCR followed. TCRdb used MiXCR to reprocess the multiplex PCR reads, holding one entry per CDR3 protein. The table lists approximately 640,000 distinct CDR3 sequences, under 50% of them singletons. The data derive from a study of Graves' ophthalmopathy and Graves' hyperthyroidism. Ophthalmopathy-affected donors exhibited moderate-to-severe activity, CAS ≥3, NOSPECS ≥4, and duration under 3 months.

V is TRBV20-1 and J is TRBJ2-5; no clear D. This sequence originates from an adult man with Graves' ophthalmopathy. The sample consisted of peripheral blood. The CDR3 protein is CSVPKTEQETQYF. The CDR3 DNA reads as TGCAGTGTCCCCAAAACAGAACAAGAGACCCAGTACTTC.